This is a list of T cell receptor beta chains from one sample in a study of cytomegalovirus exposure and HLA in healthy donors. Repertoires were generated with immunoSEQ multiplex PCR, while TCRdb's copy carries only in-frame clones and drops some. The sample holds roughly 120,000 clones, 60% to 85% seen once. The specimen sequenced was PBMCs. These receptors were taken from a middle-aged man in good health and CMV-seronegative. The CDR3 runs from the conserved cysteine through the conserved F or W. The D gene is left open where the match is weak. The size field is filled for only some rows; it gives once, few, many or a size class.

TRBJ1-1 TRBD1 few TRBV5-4 CASSPGQIAQVAFF TGTGCCAGCAGCCCGGGACAGATCGCACAGGTGGCTTTCTTT
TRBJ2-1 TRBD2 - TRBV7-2 CASSSQTSGGTWAEQFF TGTGCCAGCAGCTCGCAGACTAGCGGGGGGACCTGGGCTGAGCAGTTCTTC
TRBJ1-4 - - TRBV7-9 CASSLGSGREKLFF TGTGCCAGCAGCCTTGGGTCAGGAAGGGAAAAACTGTTTTTT
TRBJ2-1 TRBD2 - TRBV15 CATSRDYAGLAYEQFF TGTGCCACCAGCAGAGATTATGCGGGACTAGCCTATGAGCAGTTCTTC
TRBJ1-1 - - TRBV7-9 CASSYHRGAAEAFF TGTGCCAGCAGCTATCACCGGGGGGCTGCTGAAGCTTTCTTT
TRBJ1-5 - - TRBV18 CASSQIQGSDQPQHF TGTGCCAGCTCGCAGATACAGGGAAGTGATCAGCCCCAGCATTTT
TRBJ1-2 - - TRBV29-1 CSVVHQGYGYTF TGCAGCGTAGTACATCAGGGGTATGGCTACACCTTC
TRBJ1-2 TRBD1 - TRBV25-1 CASSALGGTGFYGYTF TGTGCCAGCAGTGCCCTAGGCGGGACAGGGTTCTATGGCTACACCTTC
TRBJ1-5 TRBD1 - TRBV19 CASSLGQGVGEPQHF TGTGCCAGTAGTTTGGGACAGGGGGTAGGTGAGCCCCAGCATTTT
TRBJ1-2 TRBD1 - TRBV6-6 CASSKAGTGDGYTF TGTGCCAGCAGTAAGGCCGGGACAGGGGATGGCTACACCTTC
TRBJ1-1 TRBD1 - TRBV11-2 CASSLEGDRGPTVDTEAFF TGTGCCAGCAGCTTAGAAGGGGACAGGGGCCCCACGGTTGATACTGAAGCTTTCTTT
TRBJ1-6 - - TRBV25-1 CASSKTDLGVALHF TGTGCCAGCAGTAAGACAGATCTGGGCGTTGCCCTCCACTTT
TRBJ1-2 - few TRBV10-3 CAISDPDRNYGYTF TGTGCCATCAGTGACCCCGACAGAAACTATGGCTACACCTTC
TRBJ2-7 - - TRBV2 CASRAISYEQYF TGTGCCAGCAGGGCAATCTCCTACGAGCAGTACTTC
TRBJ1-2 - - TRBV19 CASSIRLRARGNYGYTF TGTGCCAGTAGTATTCGGCTAAGGGCGCGGGGTAACTATGGCTACACCTTC
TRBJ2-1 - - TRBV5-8 CASSLNRATRSYNEQFF TGTGCCAGCAGCTTGAACCGAGCGACCCGCTCCTACAATGAGCAGTTCTTC
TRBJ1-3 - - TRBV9 CASSVGESSGNTIYF TGTGCCAGCAGCGTAGGGGAGAGCTCTGGAAACACCATATATTTT
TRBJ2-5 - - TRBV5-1 CASSLGAGQETQYF TGCGCCAGCAGCTTGGGGGCAGGCCAAGAGACCCAGTACTTC
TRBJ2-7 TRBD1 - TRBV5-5 CASSLRAPQGALPYEQYF TGTGCCAGCAGCTTGAGGGCCCCACAGGGGGCCCTGCCCTACGAGCAGTACTTC
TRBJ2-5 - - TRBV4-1 CASSQSRGETQYF TGCGCCAGCAGCCAGAGCAGGGGTGAGACCCAGTACTTC
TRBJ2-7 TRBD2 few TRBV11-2 CASSSTTGTTTYEQYF TGTGCCAGCAGCTCCACTACCGGGACTACCACCTACGAGCAGTACTTC
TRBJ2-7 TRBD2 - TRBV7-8 CASSPAGGASYEQYF TGTGCCAGCAGCCCTGCCGGGGGGGCCTCCTACGAGCAGTACTTC
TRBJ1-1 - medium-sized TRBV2 CASSERQMNTEAFF TGTGCCAGCAGTGAGCGACAGATGAACACTGAAGCTTTCTTT
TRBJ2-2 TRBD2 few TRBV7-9 CANSAGIKAGELFF TGTGCCAACTCAGCGGGGATCAAGGCCGGGGAGCTGTTTTTT
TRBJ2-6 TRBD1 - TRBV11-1 CASSPRQGASGANVLTF TGTGCCAGCAGCCCTCGACAGGGGGCCTCTGGGGCCAACGTCCTGACTTTC
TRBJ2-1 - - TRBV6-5 CASSRLTRSYNEQFF TGTGCCAGCAGCCGACTCACCCGCTCCTACAATGAGCAGTTCTTC
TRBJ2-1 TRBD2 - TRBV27 CASSLWASGLFSYNEQFF TGTGCCAGCAGTTTATGGGCTAGCGGACTCTTCTCCTACAATGAGCAGTTCTTC
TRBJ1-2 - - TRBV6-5 CASTTPDSGYGYTF TGTGCCAGCACCACGCCGGACAGTGGCTATGGCTACACCTTC
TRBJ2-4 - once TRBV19 CASSIGVQSSSKNIQYF TGTGCCAGTAGTATAGGGGTACAGTCCTCTTCCAAAAACATTCAGTACTTC
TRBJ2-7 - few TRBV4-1 CASSQTQGGGASYEQYF TGCGCCAGCAGCCAAACTCAAGGAGGAGGGGCAAGCTACGAGCAGTACTTC
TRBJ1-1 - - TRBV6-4 CASSVEGSTEAFF TGTGCCAGCAGTGTGGAGGGATCGACTGAAGCTTTCTTT
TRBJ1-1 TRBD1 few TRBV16 CASSQSGDRGAEAFF TGTGCCAGCAGCCAATCGGGGGACAGAGGTGCTGAAGCTTTCTTT
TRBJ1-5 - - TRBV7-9 CASSLEAGVNQPQHF TGTGCCAGCAGCTTAGAGGCAGGGGTGAATCAGCCCCAGCATTTT
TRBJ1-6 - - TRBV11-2 CASSLLESSYNSPLHF TGTGCCAGCAGCTTACTGGAGAGCTCCTATAATTCACCCCTCCACTTT
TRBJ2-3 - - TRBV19 CASSLKRLGTSTDTQYF TGTGCCAGTAGCCTTAAGCGCCTAGGCACTAGCACAGATACGCAGTATTTT
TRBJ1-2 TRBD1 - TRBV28 CASSYKGLGQGGYGYTF TGTGCCAGCAGTTATAAGGGGCTGGGACAGGGAGGCTATGGCTACACCTTC
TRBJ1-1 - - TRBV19 CATDSWTTEAFF TGTGCTACGGACAGTTGGACCACTGAAGCTTTCTTT
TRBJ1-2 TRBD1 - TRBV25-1 CASGGQPYGYTF TGTGCCAGCGGGGGACAGCCCTATGGCTACACCTTC
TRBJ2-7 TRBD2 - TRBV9 CASSASGGKNYEQYF TGTGCCAGCAGCGCGAGCGGGGGGAAAAACTACGAGCAGTACTTC
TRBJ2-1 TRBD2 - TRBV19 CASSISGGGHNEQFF TGTGCCAGTAGTATTTCTGGCGGGGGTCACAATGAGCAGTTCTTC
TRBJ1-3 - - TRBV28 CASSSYRQIPLNTIYF TGTGCCAGCAGTTCGTACCGACAGATCCCCTTGAACACCATATATTTT
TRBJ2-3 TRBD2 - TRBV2 CASSEGVAGARTDTQYF TGTGCCAGCAGTGAAGGGGTAGCGGGGGCTCGCACAGATACGCAGTATTTT
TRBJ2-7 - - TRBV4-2 CSSSRPTAGRNEQYF TGTTCCAGCAGCCGACCAACAGCGGGCAGAAACGAGCAGTACTTC
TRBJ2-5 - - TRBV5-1 CASSLRAGQETQYF TGCGCCAGCAGCTTGCGGGCGGGTCAAGAGACCCAGTACTTC
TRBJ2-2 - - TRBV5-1 CASSLWAANTGELFF TGCGCCAGCAGCTTGTGGGCAGCGAACACCGGGGAGCTGTTTTTT
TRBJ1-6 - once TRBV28 CASSLGGRGNSPLHF TGTGCCAGCAGTTTAGGTGGCAGGGGTAATTCACCCCTCCACTTT
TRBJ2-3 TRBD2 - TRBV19 CASSIGRLAGRTDTQYF TGTGCCAGTAGTATAGGGAGACTAGCGGGGCGCACAGATACGCAGTATTTT
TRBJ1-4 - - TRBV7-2 CASSLGFLAGEEKLFF TGTGCCAGCAGCTTAGGGTTCCTGGCAGGGGAAGAAAAACTGTTTTTT
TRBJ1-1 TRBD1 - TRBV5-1 CASSLIQGTNTEAFF TGCGCCAGCAGCCTAATACAGGGGACGAACACTGAAGCTTTCTTT
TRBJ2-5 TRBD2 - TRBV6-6 CASSKPQAGGQETQYF TGTGCCAGCAGTAAACCTCAAGCGGGGGGCCAAGAGACCCAGTACTTC
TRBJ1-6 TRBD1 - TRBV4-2 CASSQEIPATGANSPLHF TGTGCCAGCAGCCAAGAGATCCCCGCGACAGGGGCGAATTCACCCCTCCACTTT
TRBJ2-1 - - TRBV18 CASSPQQNEQFF TGTGCCAGCTCCCCCCAACAGAATGAGCAGTTCTTC
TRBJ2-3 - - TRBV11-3 CASSPSRGAPSDTQYF TGTGCCAGCAGCCCCTCTCGGGGGGCCCCGAGTGATACGCAGTATTTT
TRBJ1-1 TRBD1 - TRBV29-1 CSSRGQENTEAFF TGCAGCTCTAGGGGACAGGAGAATACTGAAGCTTTCTTT